Shown below are 2 T cell receptor beta chains from a single sample sequenced in a study of blood T cells in healthy people across ages. Combining a sample-barcoded 5' primer with a J-beta primer mix, a second PCR ran for roughly 6 to 11 cycles. Each CDR3 protein gets one entry after TCRdb re-called the 5' RACE reads with MiXCR. This sample carries around 780,000 distinct CDR3 sequences, about 56% of them seen once, and the ten largest clones take approximately 24%. Sequencing used blood. Source of these receptors: a middle-aged man in good health.

The J gene is TRBJ1-5, the V gene TRBV28; possibly TRBD1 for D (5 bases). The CDR3 has 16 amino acids. Per germline, CDR1 MDHEN and CDR2 SYDVKM. Trimming removed 6 bases from V and 2 bases from J, with 17 bases in between. The CDR3 region has the DNA TGTGCCAGCAGCTCCCGTGGACGGGGCGGCAATCAGCCCCAGCATTTT. It codes for CASSSRGRGGNQPQHF.

This clonotype has a handful of counts. The chain recombines TRBV29-1 with TRBJ1-2, with D possibly being TRBD1 (5 bases). V gave up 4 bases and J gave up 2 bases, with 8 bases separating them. The germline V gene encodes CDR1 SQVTM and CDR2 ANQGSEA. CDR3 length: 12 residues. The CDR3 reads CSVAAGNYGYTF. For the CDR3, the DNA is TGCAGCGTTGCCGCAGGGAACTATGGCTACACCTTC.